This TCR beta chain stems from a study of T cells in Graves' hyperthyroidism and ophthalmopathy. V gave up 3 bases and J gave up 7 bases, with 10 bases separating them. Germline CDR1 is DFQATT and CDR2 is SNEGSKA (reference sequence). This CDR3 is 13 amino acids long. Each diagnosis was grounded in clinical symptoms, serum thyroxine and TRAb, thyroid ultrasound, and orbital computed tomography. Amplification of TCR beta CDR3 regions was performed using RNA transcripts as template. RT-PCR in the first round (using the HTBI primer set) targeted the TCR CDR3. TCRdb processed the multiplex PCR reads anew with MiXCR; each CDR3 protein has one entry. The sample contains 300,000 to 450,000 distinct CDR3 sequences, roughly 13% of which appear only once.

This clonotype originated in a woman aged 60-75 years with Graves' hyperthyroidism. The chain recombines TRBV20-1 with TRBJ1-6; D is unresolved. Sequenced: blood. The CDR3 DNA sequence: TGCAGTGCTAGCGTGGAGGCAAATTCACCCCTCCACTTT. This encodes CSASVEANSPLHF.